What follows are 10 T cell receptor beta chains derived from one specimen sequenced in a study of tumor and adjacent non-tumor tissue in lung cancer. No cell sorting was done before RNA was extracted from the tissue. This non-tumor lung sample came from over 3 cm beyond the tumor edge. The library came from three nested PCR rounds adapted from ARM-PCR protocols. MiXCR was run by TCRdb on the multiplex PCR reads, yielding one entry per CDR3 protein. The data contain 90,000 to 100,000 distinct CDR3 sequences, 80% of them singletons. Sequencing input: distant non-tumor lung tissue. Receptors were obtained from a man aged 60 to 69 with small cell lung cancer.

This clonotype was detected many times. The V gene is TRBV6-2 or TRBV6-3, the J gene TRBJ2-5, with D perhaps matching TRBD1 or TRBD2 (5 bases each). The CDR3 consists of 15 residues. Germline V gene lookup returns CDR1 MNHEY and CDR2 SVGEGT. V lost 10 bases and J lost 2, with 20 bases in between. CDR3 in amino acids: CATNRGGAGQETQYF. The CDR3 coding sequence is TGTGCCACCAACCGTGGGGGAGCCGGACAAGAGACCCAGTACTTC.

Concerning this clonotype: Being one base from a much bigger clone, this may be a read error. This rearrangement joins TRBV5-1 to TRBJ2-7; D unresolved. CDR1 is SGHRS and CDR2 is YFSETQ in the germline V gene. The length of the CDR3 is 14 residues. This CDR3 is CSSSSKEPLYEQYF. The DNA for the CDR3 is TGCTCCAGCAGCTCGAAGGAGCCCCTCTACGAGCAGTACTTC.

This clonotype was counted once. The CDR3 does not end in the conserved phenylalanine or tryptophan, so this is likely a read error. The chain combines TRBV12-3 or TRBV12-4 with TRBJ2-1; D unclear. With 4 bases removed from V and 10 bases from J, the gap between germline ends came to 8 bases. The CDR3 is 11 amino acids. The CDR3 nucleotides are TGTGCCAGCAGTTGGTATAAAGAGCAGTTCTTA. Its protein product is CASSWYKEQFL.

As regards this clonotype: An end of the junction does not agree with germline; a read error may underlie this. The chain combines TRBV5-6 with TRBJ1-1; 7 bases are a match to TRBD1. CDR3 size: 16 residues. CDR1 is SGHDT, CDR2 YYEEEE, per germline. CDR3 region: CAGSLVSGTANTEAFF. The CDR3, as DNA: TGTGCCGGCAGCTTGGTCTCCGGGACAGCTAACACTGAAGCTTTCTTT.

Turning to this clonotype: A much larger clone lies a single base off, so this may be a read error. The genes are TRBV6-5 and TRBJ1-1; D is undetermined. Germline CDR1 MNHEY, CDR2 SVGAGI. The CDR3 covers 11 residues. The CDR3 reads CTSSYRSRAFF. The CDR3 bases are TGTACCAGCAGTTATCGGTCTAGAGCTTTCTTT.

The chain carries TRBV2 and TRBJ1-1; possible D gene TRBD1, 5 bases. Germline V gives CDR1 SNHLY, CDR2 FYNNEI. V was shortened by 4 bases and J by 9 bases, with 21 bases between the two germline ends. The CDR3 consists of 15 residues. The CDR3 spells CASSVIPSQVSKAFF. Here the CDR3 DNA reads TGTGCCAGCAGTGTCATCCCCTCACAGGTATCTAAAGCTTTCTTT.

On this clonotype itself: The junction shows a germline mismatch at one end, possibly a read error. The rearrangement uses TRBV6-5 and TRBJ2-1; 7 bases map to TRBD2. The CDR3 covers 17 residues. Germline CDR1 and CDR2: MNHEY and SVGAGI. In DNA form, the CDR3 reads TGTGCCAACAGTCACTCGATCTGGGGACTATCGGATAATGAGCAGTTCTTC. It yields the protein CANSHSIWGLSDNEQFF.

In the case of this clonotype: At one end, the junction sequence differs from germline, possibly due to a read error. The chain is built from TRBV11-2 and TRBJ2-5; 9 nucleotides line up with TRBD2. Germline-derived CDR1 and CDR2 are SGHAT and FQNNGV. The CDR3 is 16 amino acids. For the CDR3, the DNA is TGTGCCATCAGTCTAAGACTAGCGGAGTACCAGGAGACCCAGTACTTC. It specifies CAISLRLAEYQETQYF.

As concerns this clonotype: The junction departs from germline at one end; a sequencing error may be responsible. This chain links TRBV6-5 with TRBJ2-3; perhaps TRBD2 as D (5 bases). There are 13 residues in the CDR3. CDR1 and CDR2 (germline): MNHEY, SVGAGI. The chain's CDR3 is CASRLGSADTRYF. DNA of the CDR3: TGTGCCAGCAGGCTCGGTAGCGCAGATACGCGGTATTTT.

Here the CDR3 reads CANSLEGGGNQPQHF. CDR3 bases: TGTGCAAACAGTTTAGAGGGCGGGGGCAATCAGCCCCAGCATTTT. This chain joins TRBV12-3 or TRBV12-4 and TRBJ1-5; D not certain. This CDR3 comprises 15 residues.